This T cell receptor (beta chain) was retrieved from a study of prognosis after radiotherapy for stage I lung cancer. Findings and limits, study-wide: Differing TRBV and TRBJ gene usage was reportedly seen between patients with and without metastases. The median unique TCR clone count dropped from approximately 10,000 to 7,000 after stereotactic body radiation therapy.

This clonotype has a handful of counts. Its specificity is unknown. A much larger clone differs by one base, so this may be a read error. CDR3 length: 14 amino acids. Germline V CDR1 and CDR2: MGHRA, YSYEKL. V shed 0 bases and J shed 4 bases, with 8 bases lying between them. The genomic DNA TCR beta CDR3 region underwent two rounds of multiplex PCR. First-round PCR employed TRBV- and TRBJ-specific primers for each gene. During the second PCR round, universal primers were used. TCRdb used MiXCR to reprocess the multiplex PCR reads, holding one entry per CDR3 protein. This sample yields about 24,000 distinct CDR3 sequences, of which 36% are seen a single time; around 62% belongs to the top ten. Other malignancies, prior chemotherapy and prior radiotherapy were absent in all patients, each of whom was node-negative on CT and PET/CT.

This receptor was taken from a donor over 45 with non-small cell lung cancer. Here the sequenced sample was PBMCs, taken before or after stereotactic body radiation therapy (not recorded which). V gene TRBV4-1 combines with J gene TRBJ2-3; D unclear. This chain's CDR3 is CASSQDTNADTQYF. The CDR3 region has the DNA TGCGCCAGCAGCCAAGATACCAACGCAGATACGCAGTATTTT.